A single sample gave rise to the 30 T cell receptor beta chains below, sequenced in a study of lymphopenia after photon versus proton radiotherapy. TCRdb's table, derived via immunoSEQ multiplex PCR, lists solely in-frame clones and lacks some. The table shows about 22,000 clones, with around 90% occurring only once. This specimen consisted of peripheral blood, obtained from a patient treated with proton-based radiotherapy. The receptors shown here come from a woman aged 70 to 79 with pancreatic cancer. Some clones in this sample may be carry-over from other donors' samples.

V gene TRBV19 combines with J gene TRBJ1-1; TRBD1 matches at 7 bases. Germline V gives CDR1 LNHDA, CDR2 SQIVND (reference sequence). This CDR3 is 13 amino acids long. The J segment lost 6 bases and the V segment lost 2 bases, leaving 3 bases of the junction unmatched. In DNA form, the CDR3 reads TGTGCCAGTAGTATAACTCAGGGGGCTGAAGCTTTCTTT. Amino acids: CASSITQGAEAFF.

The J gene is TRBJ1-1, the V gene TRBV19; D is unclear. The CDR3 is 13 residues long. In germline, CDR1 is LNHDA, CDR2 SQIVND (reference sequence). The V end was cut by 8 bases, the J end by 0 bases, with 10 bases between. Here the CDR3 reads CASSTGMNTEAFF. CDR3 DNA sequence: TGTGCCAGTTCGACGGGGATGAACACTGAAGCTTTCTTT.

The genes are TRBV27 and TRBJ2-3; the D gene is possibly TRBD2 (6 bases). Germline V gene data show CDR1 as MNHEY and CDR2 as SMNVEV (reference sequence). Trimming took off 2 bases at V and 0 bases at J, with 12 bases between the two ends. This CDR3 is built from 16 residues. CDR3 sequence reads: CASSLARGSSTDTQYF. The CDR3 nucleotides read TGTGCCAGCAGTTTAGCGCGGGGATCTAGCACAGATACGCAGTATTTT.

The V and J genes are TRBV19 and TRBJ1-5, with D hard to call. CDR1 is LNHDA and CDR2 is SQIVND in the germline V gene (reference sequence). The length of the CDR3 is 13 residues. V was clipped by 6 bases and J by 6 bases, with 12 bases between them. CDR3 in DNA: TGTGCCAGTAGGTCACAGTGGGGTCAGCCCCAGCATTTT. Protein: CASRSQWGQPQHF.

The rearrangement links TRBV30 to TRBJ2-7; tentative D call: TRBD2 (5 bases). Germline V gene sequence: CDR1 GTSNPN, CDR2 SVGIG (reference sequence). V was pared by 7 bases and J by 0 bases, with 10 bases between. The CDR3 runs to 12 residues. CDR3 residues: CASGRVSYEQYF. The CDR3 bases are TGTGCCTCGGGAAGGGTCTCCTACGAGCAGTACTTC.

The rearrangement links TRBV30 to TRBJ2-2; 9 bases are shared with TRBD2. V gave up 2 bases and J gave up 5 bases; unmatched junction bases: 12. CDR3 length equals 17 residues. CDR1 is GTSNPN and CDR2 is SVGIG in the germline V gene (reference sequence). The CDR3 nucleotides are TGTGCCTGGAGTAGAAAAGTAGCGGGAGTTTGGACCGGGGAGCTGTTTTTT. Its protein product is CAWSRKVAGVWTGELFF.

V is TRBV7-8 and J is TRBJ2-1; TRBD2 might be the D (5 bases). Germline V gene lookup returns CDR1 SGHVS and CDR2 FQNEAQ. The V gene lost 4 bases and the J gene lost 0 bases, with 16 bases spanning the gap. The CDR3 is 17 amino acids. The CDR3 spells CASSSFGVASSYNEQFF. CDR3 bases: TGTGCCAGCAGCTCCTTTGGGGTAGCGTCCTCCTACAATGAGCAGTTCTTC.

The CDR3 loop reads CSPEGGRETDTQYF. The CDR3 DNA is TGCAGCCCGGAGGGGGGGAGGGAAACAGATACGCAGTATTTT. V and J are TRBV29-1 and TRBJ2-3, with D possibly TRBD2 on 7 matching bases. Between the trimmed V and J ends, which lost 8 bases and 3 bases, there was a span of 18 bases. This CDR3 region has 14 residues. The germline CDR1 and CDR2 sequences are SQVTM and ANQGSEA.

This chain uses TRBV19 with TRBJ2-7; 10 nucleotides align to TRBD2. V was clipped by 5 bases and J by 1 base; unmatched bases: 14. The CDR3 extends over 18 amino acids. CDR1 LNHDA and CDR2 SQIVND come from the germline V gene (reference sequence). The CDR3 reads CASSPTGVRTSGSYEQYF. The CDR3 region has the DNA TGTGCCAGTAGTCCGACAGGGGTCCGGACTAGCGGTTCCTACGAGCAGTACTTC. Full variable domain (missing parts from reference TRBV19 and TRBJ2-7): DGGITQSPKYLFRKEGQNVTLSCEQNLNHDAMYWYRQDPGQGLRLIYYSQIVNDFQKGDIAEGYSVSREKKESFPLTVTSAQKNPTAFYLCASSPTGVRTSGSYEQYFGPGTRLTVT.

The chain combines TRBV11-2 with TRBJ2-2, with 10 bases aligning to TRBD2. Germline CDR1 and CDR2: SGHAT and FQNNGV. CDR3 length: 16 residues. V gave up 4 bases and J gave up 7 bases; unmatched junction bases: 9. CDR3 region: CASSSLAGPRDGELFF. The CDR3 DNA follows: TGTGCCAGCAGCTCACTAGCGGGACCTAGGGACGGGGAGCTGTTTTTT.

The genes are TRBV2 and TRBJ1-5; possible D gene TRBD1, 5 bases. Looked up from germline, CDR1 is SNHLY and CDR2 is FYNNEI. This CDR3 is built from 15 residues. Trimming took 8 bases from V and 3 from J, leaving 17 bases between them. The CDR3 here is CASRGFRDLNQPQHF. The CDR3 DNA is TGTGCCAGCCGTGGGTTCCGGGACCTCAATCAGCCCCAGCATTTT.

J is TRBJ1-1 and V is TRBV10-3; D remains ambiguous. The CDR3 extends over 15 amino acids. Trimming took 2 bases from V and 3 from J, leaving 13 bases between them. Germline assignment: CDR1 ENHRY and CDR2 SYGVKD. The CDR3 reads CAISEGSLGDTEAFF. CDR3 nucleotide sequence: TGTGCCATCAGTGAGGGCAGCCTCGGGGACACTGAAGCTTTCTTT.

The DNA of the CDR3 is TGTGCCATCAGTGAGTCGAGGGGCCAAACTGCTGGAAACACCATATATTTT. Its protein is CAISESRGQTAGNTIYF. The chain recombines TRBV10-3 with TRBJ1-3; D is possibly TRBD1 (5 bases). The CDR3 spans 17 residues. Trimming shortened V by 0 bases and J by 2 bases, and 14 bases separated the two germline ends. Germline-derived CDR1 and CDR2 are ENHRY and SYGVKD.

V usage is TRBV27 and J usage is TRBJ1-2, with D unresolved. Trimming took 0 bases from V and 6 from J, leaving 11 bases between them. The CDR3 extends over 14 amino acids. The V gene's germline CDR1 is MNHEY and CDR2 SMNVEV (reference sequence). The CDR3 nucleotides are TGTGCCAGCAGTTTATCGGGCGGGCCTAATGGCTACACCTTC. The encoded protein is CASSLSGGPNGYTF.

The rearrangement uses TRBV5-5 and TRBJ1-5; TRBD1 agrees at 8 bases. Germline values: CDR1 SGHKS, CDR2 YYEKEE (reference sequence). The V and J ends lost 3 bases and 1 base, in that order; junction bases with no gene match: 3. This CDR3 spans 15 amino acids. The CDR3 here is CASSSGQGSNQPQHF. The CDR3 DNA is TGTGCCAGCAGCTCCGGACAGGGAAGCAATCAGCCCCAGCATTTT.

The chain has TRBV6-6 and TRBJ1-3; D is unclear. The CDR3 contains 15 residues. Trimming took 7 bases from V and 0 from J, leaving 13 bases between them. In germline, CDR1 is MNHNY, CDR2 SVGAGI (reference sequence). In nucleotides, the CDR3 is TGTGCCAGCAAGGGAGTACATAACTCTGGAAACACCATATATTTT. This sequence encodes CASKGVHNSGNTIYF.

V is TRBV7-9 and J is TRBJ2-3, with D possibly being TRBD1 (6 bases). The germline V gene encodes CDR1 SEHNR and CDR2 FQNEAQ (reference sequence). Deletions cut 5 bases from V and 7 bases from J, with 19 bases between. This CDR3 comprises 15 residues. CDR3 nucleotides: TGTGCCAGCAGCGCCCAACCACCGGGACATTATACGCAGTATTTT. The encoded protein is CASSAQPPGHYTQYF.

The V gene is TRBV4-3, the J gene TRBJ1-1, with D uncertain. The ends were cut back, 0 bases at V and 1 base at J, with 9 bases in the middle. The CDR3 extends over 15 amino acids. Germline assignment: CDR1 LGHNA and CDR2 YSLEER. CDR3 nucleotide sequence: TGCGCCAGCAGCCAAGATACCCGAACGAACACTGAAGCTTTCTTT. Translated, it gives CASSQDTRTNTEAFF.

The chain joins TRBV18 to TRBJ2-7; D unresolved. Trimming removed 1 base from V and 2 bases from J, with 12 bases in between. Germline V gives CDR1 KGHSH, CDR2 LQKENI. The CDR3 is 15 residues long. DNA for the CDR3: TGTGCCAGCTCACCACAGGGCGGCAAAACCTACGAGCAGTACTTC. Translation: CASSPQGGKTYEQYF.

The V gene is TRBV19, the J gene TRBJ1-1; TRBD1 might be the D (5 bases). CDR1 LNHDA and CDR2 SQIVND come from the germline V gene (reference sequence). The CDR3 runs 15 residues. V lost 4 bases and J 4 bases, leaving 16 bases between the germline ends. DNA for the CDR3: TGTGCCAGTAGTACCGTGGGACCGCGGGGCACTGAAGCTTTCTTT. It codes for CASSTVGPRGTEAFF.

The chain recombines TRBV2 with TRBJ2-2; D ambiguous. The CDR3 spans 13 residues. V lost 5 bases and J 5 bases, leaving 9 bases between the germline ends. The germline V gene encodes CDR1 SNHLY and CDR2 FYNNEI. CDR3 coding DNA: TGTGCCAGCAGTTTCTTAGTAACCGGGGAGCTGTTTTTT. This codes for CASSFLVTGELFF.

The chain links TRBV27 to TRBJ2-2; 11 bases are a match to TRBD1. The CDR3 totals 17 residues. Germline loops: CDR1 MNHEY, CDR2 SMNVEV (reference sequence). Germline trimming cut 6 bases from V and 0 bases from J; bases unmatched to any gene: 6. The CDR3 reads CASRDRGRAANTGELFF. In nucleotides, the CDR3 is TGTGCCAGCAGGGACAGGGGGCGGGCCGCGAACACCGGGGAGCTGTTTTTT.

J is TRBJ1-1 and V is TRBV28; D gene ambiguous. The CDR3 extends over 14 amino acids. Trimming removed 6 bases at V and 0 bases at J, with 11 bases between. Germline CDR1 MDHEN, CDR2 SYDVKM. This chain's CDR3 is CASRPTLLNTEAFF. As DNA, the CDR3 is TGTGCCAGCAGGCCCACCCTTTTGAACACTGAAGCTTTCTTT.

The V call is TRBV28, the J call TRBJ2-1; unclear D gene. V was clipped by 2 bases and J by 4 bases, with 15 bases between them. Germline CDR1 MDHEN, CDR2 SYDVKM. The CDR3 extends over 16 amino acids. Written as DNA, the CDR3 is TGTGCCAGCAGTTTACGGAGTTACGTGGGTTACAATGAGCAGTTCTTC. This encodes CASSLRSYVGYNEQFF. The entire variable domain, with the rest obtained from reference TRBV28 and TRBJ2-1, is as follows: DVKVTQSSRYLVKRTGEKVFLECVQDMDHENMFWYRQDPGLGLRLIYFSYDVKMKEKGDIPEGYSVSREKKERFSLILESASTNQTSMYLCASSLRSYVGYNEQFFGPGTRLTVL.

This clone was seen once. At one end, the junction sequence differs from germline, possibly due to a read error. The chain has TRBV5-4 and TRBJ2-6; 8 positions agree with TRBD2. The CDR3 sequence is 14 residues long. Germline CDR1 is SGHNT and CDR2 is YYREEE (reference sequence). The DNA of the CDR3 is TGTGCCAGCAGCTTGGAAGCGGGAGCCAGCGTCCTGACTTTC. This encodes CASSLEAGASVLTF.

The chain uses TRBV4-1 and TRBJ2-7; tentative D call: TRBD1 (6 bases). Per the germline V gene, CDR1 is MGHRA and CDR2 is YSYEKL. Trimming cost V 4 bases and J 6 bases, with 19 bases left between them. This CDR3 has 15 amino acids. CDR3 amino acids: CASSPSDGRGGEQYF. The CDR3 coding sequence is TGCGCCAGCAGCCCGTCGGACGGAAGAGGGGGCGAGCAGTACTTC.

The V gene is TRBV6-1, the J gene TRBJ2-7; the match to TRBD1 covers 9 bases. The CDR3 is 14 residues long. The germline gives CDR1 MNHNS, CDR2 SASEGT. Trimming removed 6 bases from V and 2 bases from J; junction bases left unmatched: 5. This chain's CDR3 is CASRPQGATYEQYF. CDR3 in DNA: TGTGCCAGCAGGCCACAGGGGGCAACCTACGAGCAGTACTTC.

This chain's CDR3 is CASSLERGYNEQFF. Here the CDR3 DNA reads TGTGCCAGCAGCTTAGAAAGGGGCTACAATGAGCAGTTCTTC. The chain recombines TRBV11-2 with TRBJ2-1, with a tentative D call TRBD1 (5 bases). Trimming pared 0 bases from V and 3 bases from J, leaving 6 bases between. CDR1 SGHAT and CDR2 FQNNGV come from the germline V gene. The CDR3 has 14 residues.

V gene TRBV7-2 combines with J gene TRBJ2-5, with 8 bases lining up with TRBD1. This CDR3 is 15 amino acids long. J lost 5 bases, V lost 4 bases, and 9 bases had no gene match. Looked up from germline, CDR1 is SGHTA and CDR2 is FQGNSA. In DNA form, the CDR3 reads TGTGCCAGCAGCTACGACAGGGGAGCCTGGGAGACCCAGTACTTC. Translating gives CASSYDRGAWETQYF. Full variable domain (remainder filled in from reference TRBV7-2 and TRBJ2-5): GAGVSQSPSNKVTEKGKDVELRCDPISGHTALYWYRQSLGQGLEFLIYFQGNSAPDKSGLPSDRFSAERTGGSVSTLTIQRTQQEDSAVYLCASSYDRGAWETQYFGPGTRLLVL.

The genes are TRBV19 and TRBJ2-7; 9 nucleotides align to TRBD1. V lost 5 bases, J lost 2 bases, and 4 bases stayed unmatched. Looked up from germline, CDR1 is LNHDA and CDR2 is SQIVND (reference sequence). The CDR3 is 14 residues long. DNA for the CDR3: TGTGCCAGTAGTCTGGGACAGGGACCCTACGAGCAGTACTTC. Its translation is CASSLGQGPYEQYF. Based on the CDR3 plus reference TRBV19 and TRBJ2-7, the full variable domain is DGGITQSPKYLFRKEGQNVTLSCEQNLNHDAMYWYRQDPGQGLRLIYYSQIVNDFQKGDIAEGYSVSREKKESFPLTVTSAQKNPTAFYLCASSLGQGPYEQYFGPGTRLTVT.